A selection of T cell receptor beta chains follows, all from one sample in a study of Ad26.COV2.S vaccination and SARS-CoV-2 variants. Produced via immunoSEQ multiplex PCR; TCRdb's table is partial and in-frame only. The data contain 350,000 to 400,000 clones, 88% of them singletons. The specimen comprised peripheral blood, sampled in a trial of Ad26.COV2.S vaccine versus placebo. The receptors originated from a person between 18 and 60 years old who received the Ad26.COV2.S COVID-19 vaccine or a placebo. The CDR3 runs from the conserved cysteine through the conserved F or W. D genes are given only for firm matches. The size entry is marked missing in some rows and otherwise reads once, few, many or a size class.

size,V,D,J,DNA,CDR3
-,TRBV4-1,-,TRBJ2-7,TGCGCCAGCAGCCAAGATCCCTCAGTCGGCTACGAGCAGTACTTC,CASSQDPSVGYEQYF
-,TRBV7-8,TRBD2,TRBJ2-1,TGTGCCAGCAGCCTCCGCGGGGGGCGCTCCTACAATGAGCAGTTCTTC,CASSLRGGRSYNEQFF
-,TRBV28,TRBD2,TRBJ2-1,TGTGCCAGCAGTTTACCTCTTAGAGTGGGACTACCGTGGAATGAGCAGTTCTTC,CASSLPLRVGLPWNEQFF
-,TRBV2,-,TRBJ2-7,TGTGCCAGCAGTGGAGAGGCCAAGCGAACCTACGAGCAGTACTTC,CASSGEAKRTYEQYF
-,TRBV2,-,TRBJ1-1,TGTGCCAGCAGTGGTCAGGGCCTTGAAGCTTTCTTT,CASSGQGLEAFF
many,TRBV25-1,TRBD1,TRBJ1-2,TGTGCCAGCAGTGCGGGACAGGAGAGCCACACCTTC,CASSAGQESHTF
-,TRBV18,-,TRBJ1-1,TGTGCCAGCTCACGGGGGGGGTCTGAAGCTTTCTTT,CASSRGGSEAFF
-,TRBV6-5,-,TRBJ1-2,TGTGCCACTAGACCACAGGGCCGCTATGGCTACACCTTC,CATRPQGRYGYTF
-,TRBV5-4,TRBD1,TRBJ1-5,TGTGCCAGCAGGCCGGGACAGGGGGTTCAGCCCCAGCATTTT,CASRPGQGVQPQHF
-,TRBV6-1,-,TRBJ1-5,TGTGCCAGCAGTGAACGGGGGGATCAGCCCCAGCATTTT,CASSERGDQPQHF
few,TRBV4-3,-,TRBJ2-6,TGCGCCAGCAGCCAAGATCTTTTCTCCGACAGTCTTTTCTCTGGGGCCAACGTCCTGACTTTC,CASSQDLFSDSLFSGANVLTF
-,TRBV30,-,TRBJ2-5,TGTGCCTGGGGCAGGGGAGGTCCCCAAGAGACCCAGTACTTC,CAWGRGGPQETQYF
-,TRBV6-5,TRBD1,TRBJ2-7,TGTGCCAGCAGTCGACAGGGGTTCCCCATAGAGCAGTACTTC,CASSRQGFPIEQYF
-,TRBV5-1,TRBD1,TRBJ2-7,TGCGCCAGCACCCTCACCGGGACAGGGGACTACGAGCAGTACTTC,CASTLTGTGDYEQYF
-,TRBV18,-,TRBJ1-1,TGTGCCAGCTCACCAGGGACCCTAAGGGCTGAAGCTTTCTTT,CASSPGTLRAEAFF
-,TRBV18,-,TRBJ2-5,TGTGCCAGCTCACCAGGGGGGCCAGGGACCCAGTACTTC,CASSPGGPGTQYF
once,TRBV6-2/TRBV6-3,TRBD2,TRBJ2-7,TGTGCCAGCAGTTCGGCTCTAGCGGGGGACTACTACGAGCAGTACTTC,CASSSALAGDYYEQYF
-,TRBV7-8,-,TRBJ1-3,TGTGCCAGCAGCTCAAAAGGGAGGGATGGAAACACCATATATTTT,CASSSKGRDGNTIYF
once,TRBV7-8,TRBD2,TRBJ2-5,TGTGCCAGCAGCTTCGGGACTAGTGGGGGGGAGACCCAGTACTTC,CASSFGTSGGETQYF
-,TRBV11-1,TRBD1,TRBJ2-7,TGTGCCAGCCGTCGGGGACAGATGGACGAGCAGTACTTC,CASRRGQMDEQYF
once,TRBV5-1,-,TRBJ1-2,TGCGCCAGCAGCTTGACCCTAAACTATGGCTACACCTTC,CASSLTLNYGYTF
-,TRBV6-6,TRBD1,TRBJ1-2,TGTGCCAGCAGTCTGGACAGGGGTTATGGCTACACCTTC,CASSLDRGYGYTF
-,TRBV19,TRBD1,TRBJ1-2,TGTGCCAGTAGTATAAGCTTACAGGGGGCTTATGGCTACACCTTC,CASSISLQGAYGYTF
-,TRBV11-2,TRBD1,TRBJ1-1,TGTGCCAGCAGCAGAAACAGGGGGCCTCTTACTGAAGCTTTCTTT,CASSRNRGPLTEAFF
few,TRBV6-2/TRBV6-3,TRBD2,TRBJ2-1,TGTGCCAGCAGCCGCCTTGTAATAGCGGGTTACAATGAGCAGTTCTTC,CASSRLVIAGYNEQFF
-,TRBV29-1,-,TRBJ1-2,TGCAGCGGGGCAGGAGCTAACTATGGCTACACCTTC,CSGAGANYGYTF
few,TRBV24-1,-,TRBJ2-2,TGTGCCACCAGTGGGACGGGACGCGGGGAGCTGTTTTTT,CATSGTGRGELFF
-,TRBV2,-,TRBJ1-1,TGTGCCAGCAGTGAAGCCTCCGAAGCTTTCTTT,CASSEASEAFF
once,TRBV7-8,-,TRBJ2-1,TGTGCCAGCAGCGATACACTAGCCCAGCCCTCCTACAATGAGCAGTTCTTC,CASSDTLAQPSYNEQFF